This TCR beta chain was found in a study of T cell repertoires in cytomegalovirus infection. TCRdb reprocessed the reads via MiXCR and lists one record per CDR3 protein. This sample has around 740,000 distinct CDR3 sequences; roughly 35% occur once, and the top ten carry roughly 2.9%. Trimming left V 3 bases short and J 3 bases short, with 8 bases between. This CDR3 contains 14 residues. Whole-study results and caveats: The response measured ex vivo was dominated by TCR beta clonotypes (HLA-C-restricted and CMV-specific).

In the case of this clonotype: The antigen remains undetermined.

The rearrangement joins TRBV12-3 or TRBV12-4 to TRBJ2-2; D not certain. The receptor was derived from a human donor in good health (CMV status not recorded). Some clones in this sample may be carry-over from other donors' samples. The sample consisted of PBMCs. The CDR3 DNA reads as TGTGCCAGCAGTTTCGTCCCATACACCGGGGAGCTGTTTTTT. Its translation: CASSFVPYTGELFF.